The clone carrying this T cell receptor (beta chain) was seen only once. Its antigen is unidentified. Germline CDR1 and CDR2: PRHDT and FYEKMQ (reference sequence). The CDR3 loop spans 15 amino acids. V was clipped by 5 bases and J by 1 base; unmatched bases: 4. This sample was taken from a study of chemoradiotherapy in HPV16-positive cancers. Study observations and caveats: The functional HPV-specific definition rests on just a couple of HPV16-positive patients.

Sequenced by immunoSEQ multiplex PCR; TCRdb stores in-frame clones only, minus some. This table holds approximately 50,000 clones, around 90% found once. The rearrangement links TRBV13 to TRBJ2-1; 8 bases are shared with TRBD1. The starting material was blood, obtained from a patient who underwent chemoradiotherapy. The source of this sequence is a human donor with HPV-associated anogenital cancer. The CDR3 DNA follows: TGTGCCAGCAGCCACGACAGGGGATCCTACAATGAGCAGTTCTTC. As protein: CASSHDRGSYNEQFF.